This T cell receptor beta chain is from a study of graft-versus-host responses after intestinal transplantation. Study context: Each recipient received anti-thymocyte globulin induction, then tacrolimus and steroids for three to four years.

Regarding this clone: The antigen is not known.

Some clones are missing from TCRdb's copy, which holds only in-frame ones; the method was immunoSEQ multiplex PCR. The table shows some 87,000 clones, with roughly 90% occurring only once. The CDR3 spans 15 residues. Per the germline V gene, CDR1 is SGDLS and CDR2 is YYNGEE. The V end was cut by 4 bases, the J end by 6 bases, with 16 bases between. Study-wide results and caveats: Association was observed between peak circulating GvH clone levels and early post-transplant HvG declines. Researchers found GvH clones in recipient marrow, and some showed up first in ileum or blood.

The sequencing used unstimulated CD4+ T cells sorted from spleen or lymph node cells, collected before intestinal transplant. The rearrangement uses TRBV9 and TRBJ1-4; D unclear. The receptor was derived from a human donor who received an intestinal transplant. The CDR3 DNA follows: TGTGCCAGCAGCTTAGGGCCCACGGGAGATGAAAAACTGTTTTTT. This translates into CASSLGPTGDEKLFF.